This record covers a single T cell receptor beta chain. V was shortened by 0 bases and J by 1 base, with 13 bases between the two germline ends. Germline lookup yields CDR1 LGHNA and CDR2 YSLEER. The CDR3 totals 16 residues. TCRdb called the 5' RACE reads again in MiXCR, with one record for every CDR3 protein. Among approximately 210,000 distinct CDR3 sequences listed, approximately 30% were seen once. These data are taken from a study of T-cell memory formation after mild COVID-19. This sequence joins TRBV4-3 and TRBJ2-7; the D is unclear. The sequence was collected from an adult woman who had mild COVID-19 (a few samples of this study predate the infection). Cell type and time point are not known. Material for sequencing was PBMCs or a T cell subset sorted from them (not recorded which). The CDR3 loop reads CASSQEAKLMSYEQYF. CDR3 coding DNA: TGCGCCAGCAGCCAAGAGGCGAAATTGATGTCCTACGAGCAGTACTTC.